This note documents a single TCR beta chain sequence. Its antigen remains unknown. The conserved final phenylalanine or tryptophan is absent from the CDR3, which likely points to a read error. These data are taken from a study of T cells in Graves' hyperthyroidism and ophthalmopathy. Patients aged 18 to 65 had newly diagnosed hyperthyroidism of under 2 months' duration. Germline CDR1 and CDR2: LGHDT and YNNKEL (reference sequence). V was shortened by 1 base and J by 4 bases, with 10 bases between the two germline ends. This CDR3 spans 14 amino acids. Study outcomes and limitations: Peripheral blood also featured most of the thyroid clonotypes expanded above 0.001.

RNA transcripts provided the source from which TCR beta CDR3 regions were amplified. First-round RT-PCR of the TCR CDR3 relied on the HTBI primer set. A single record per CDR3 protein comes from TCRdb applying MiXCR to the multiplex PCR reads. The table records about 700,000 distinct CDR3 sequences, around 13% of them present only once. Input material: blood. The sequence was collected from a woman aged 18-29 years with Graves' hyperthyroidism. V and J are TRBV3-1 and TRBJ1-2; possibly TRBD1 for D (5 bases). The CDR3: CASSQVARGYGYTL. CDR3 nucleotides: TGTGCCAGCAGCCAAGTAGCTAGGGGCTATGGCTACACCCTC.